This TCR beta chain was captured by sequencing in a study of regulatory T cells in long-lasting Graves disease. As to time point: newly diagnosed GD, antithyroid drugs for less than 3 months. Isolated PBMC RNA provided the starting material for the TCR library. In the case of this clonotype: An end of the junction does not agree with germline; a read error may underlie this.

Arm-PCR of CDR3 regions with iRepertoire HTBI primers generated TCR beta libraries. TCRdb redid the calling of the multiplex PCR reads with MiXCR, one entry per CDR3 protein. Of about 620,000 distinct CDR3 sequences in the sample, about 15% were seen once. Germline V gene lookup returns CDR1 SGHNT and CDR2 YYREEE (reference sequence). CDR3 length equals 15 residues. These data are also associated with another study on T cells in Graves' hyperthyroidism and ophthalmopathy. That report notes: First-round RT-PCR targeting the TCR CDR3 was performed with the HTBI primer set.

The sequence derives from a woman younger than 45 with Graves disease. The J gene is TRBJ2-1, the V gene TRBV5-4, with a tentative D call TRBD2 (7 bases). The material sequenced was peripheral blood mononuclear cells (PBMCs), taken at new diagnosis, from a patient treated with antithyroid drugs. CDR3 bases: TGTGCCAGCAACTTGGGGGGCGGGAGCTACAATGAGCAGTTCTTC. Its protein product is CASNLGGGSYNEQFF.